This is a list of T cell receptor beta chains from one sample in a study of blood T cell repertoires in COVID-19. Only in-frame clones appear in the TCRdb table, and some are missing; sequencing was by immunoSEQ multiplex PCR. The repertoire holds 110,000 to 150,000 clones, with 75% to 90% as singletons. The material sequenced was peripheral blood. The receptors here all came from a man aged 55 to 70 with active or convalescent COVID-19. CDR3s include the opening cysteine and the closing phenylalanine or tryptophan. The D gene is left open where the match is weak. A clone size is listed for some rows: how often the clone was seen (once, few, many), or a class if it is expanded.

j_gene,d_gene,abundance,len,v_gene,CDR3nt,CDR3aa
TRBJ2-5,TRBD2,once,15,TRBV19,TGTGCCAGTAGTCCCCGGACTAGCGGGGGGGAGACCCAGTACTTC,CASSPRTSGGETQYF
TRBJ2-2,-,-,17,TRBV28,TGTGCCAGCAGTTTGACACCCCCCAAAAGAAGCACCGGGGAGCTGTTTTTT,CASSLTPPKRSTGELFF
TRBJ1-2,TRBD1,-,15,TRBV28,TGTGCCAGCAGTTGGGCCGGGACAGCTAACTATGGCTACACCTTC,CASSWAGTANYGYTF
TRBJ1-3,-,-,19,TRBV21-1,TGTGCCAGCAGCAATAGTCCGAGACAGGGTTCATACCCTGGAAACACCATATATTTT,CASSNSPRQGSYPGNTIYF
TRBJ2-4,TRBD2,-,18,TRBV5-8,TGTGCCAGCAGCCCGGGACTAGCGGGATCACTAGCCAAAAACATTCAGTACTTC,CASSPGLAGSLAKNIQYF
TRBJ1-5,-,-,15,TRBV7-2,TGTGCCAGCAGCCCTCGGGTTCTTTCCGGGCAGCCCCAGCATTTT,CASSPRVLSGQPQHF
TRBJ1-2,-,-,12,TRBV30,TGTGCCTGGAGTGGGGGCAACTATGGCTACACCTTC,CAWSGGNYGYTF
TRBJ1-1,-,-,12,TRBV28,TGTGCCAGCAGTTTAGGAGAGAGGGAAGCTTTCTTT,CASSLGEREAFF
TRBJ1-5,-,once,15,TRBV2,TGTGCCAGCAGTTTTCCTGACAGGTCCAATCAGCCCCAGCATTTT,CASSFPDRSNQPQHF
TRBJ1-2,-,-,12,TRBV5-1,TGCGCCAGCAGCTTGGAGGGGGACGGCTACACCTTC,CASSLEGDGYTF
TRBJ1-5,TRBD1,-,16,TRBV6-2/TRBV6-3,TGTGCCAGCAGTTACGGACCTCAGGGGGCAGGGCAGCCCCAGCATTTT,CASSYGPQGAGQPQHF
TRBJ2-3,-,-,14,TRBV6-1,TGTGCCAGCAGTGAGGGCGCGGGAAGCGATACGCAGTATTTT,CASSEGAGSDTQYF
TRBJ1-2,-,-,14,TRBV29-1,TGCAGTGCAGCCCTCTCGGGAGGGACCTATGGCTACACCTTC,CSAALSGGTYGYTF
TRBJ2-1,TRBD2,-,15,TRBV7-3,TGTGCCAGCAGCCCGGGACTAGCGGGAGTGGGTGAGCAGTTCTTC,CASSPGLAGVGEQFF
TRBJ2-3,TRBD1,-,14,TRBV14,TGTGCCAGCAGCCAACTCCTGGACAGGGGTACGCAGTATTTT,CASSQLLDRGTQYF
TRBJ1-1,-,-,12,TRBV4-1,TGCGCCAGCAGCCAAGGTCTGACTGAAGCTTTCTTT,CASSQGLTEAFF
TRBJ2-3,-,-,15,TRBV7-9,TGTGCCAGCAGCTTATCCCTCTCTCCGGCAGATACGCAGTATTTT,CASSLSLSPADTQYF
TRBJ2-1,TRBD2,-,12,TRBV5-4,TGTGCCAGCAGCCCCGGGGAGGGTGAGCAGTTCTTC,CASSPGEGEQFF
TRBJ1-5,-,-,13,TRBV28,TGTGCCACCATAGCTGGAGGCAATCAGCCCCAGCATTTT,CATIAGGNQPQHF
TRBJ2-2,TRBD1,-,17,TRBV24-1,TGTGCCACCAGTGATCAAACCGGGACAGGGGTGACCGGGGAGCTGTTTTTT,CATSDQTGTGVTGELFF
TRBJ2-7,-,-,12,TRBV18,TGTGCCAGCTCACCGTCGAGCTACGAGCAGTACTTC,CASSPSSYEQYF
TRBJ1-6,TRBD1,-,16,TRBV15,TGTGCCACCAGCAGAGAGGGGGGACAGCTAAATTCACCCCTCCACTTT,CATSREGGQLNSPLHF
TRBJ2-7,TRBD1,once,13,TRBV7-8,TGTGCCAGCAGCCCGGACAGGGGGGGAGAGCAGTACTTC,CASSPDRGGEQYF
TRBJ2-4,TRBD2,-,15,TRBV30,TGTGCCTGGAGTCGACAACTAGCGGGGGGAAACATTCAGTACTTC,CAWSRQLAGGNIQYF
TRBJ2-7,TRBD2,-,15,TRBV9,TGTGCCAGCAGCGTAGAGCTAGCGGGGCCATACGAGCAGTACTTC,CASSVELAGPYEQYF
TRBJ2-1,-,-,16,TRBV5-6,TGTGCCAGCAGCTCGGAGACGACTGACGGGTACAATGAGCAGTTCTTC,CASSSETTDGYNEQFF
TRBJ2-5,TRBD1,-,14,TRBV2,TGTGCCAGCAGCCGGGACAGGAGTAAAGAGACCCAGTACTTC,CASSRDRSKETQYF
TRBJ2-7,-,-,12,TRBV6-2/TRBV6-3,TGTGCCAGCAGTTTGGGCGGGTACGAGCAGTACTTC,CASSLGGYEQYF
TRBJ1-5,-,-,15,TRBV28,TGTGCCAGCAGTTTATACGGGAATAGCAATCAGCCCCAGCATTTT,CASSLYGNSNQPQHF
TRBJ1-1,-,once,13,TRBV5-6,TGTGCCAGCAGCGGACAGTTGAACACTGAAGCTTTCTTT,CASSGQLNTEAFF
TRBJ1-4,TRBD1,once,14,TRBV29-1,TGCAGCGTTCGACAGGGGACGTCTAATGAAAAACTGTTTTTT,CSVRQGTSNEKLFF
TRBJ1-2,TRBD1,-,16,TRBV10-3,TGTGCCATCAGTGAGTCTGCCAGGGGGCGAAACTATGGCTACACCTTC,CAISESARGRNYGYTF
TRBJ1-1,TRBD1,once,17,TRBV5-4,TGTGCCAGCAGCTGGTATGGGACAGGGGGCGCGAACACTGAAGCTTTCTTT,CASSWYGTGGANTEAFF